The entry below gives a single T cell receptor beta chain sequence along with its context. The data were taken from a study of blood T cell repertoires in COVID-19. Produced via immunoSEQ multiplex PCR; TCRdb's table is partial and in-frame only. There are fewer than 250,000 clones in the sample; roughly 84% occur only once, and about 3.3% lies in the top ten. The germline V and J ends were trimmed by 7 bases and 3 bases, with 22 bases remaining between them. Germline V gives CDR1 SNHLY, CDR2 FYNNEI. The CDR3 is 17 residues long. The sequence was collected from a woman aged 25 to 45 who had been exposed to COVID-19. The V and J genes are TRBV2 and TRBJ1-5; TRBD1 is a possible D gene (5 bases). The sample consisted of PBMCs or T cells enriched from blood (not recorded which). Written as DNA, the CDR3 is TGTGCCAGCACTCTGGGGCAGGTTCTCTCTAACAATCAGCCCCAGCATTTT. Residues: CASTLGQVLSNNQPQHF.